This TCR beta chain was retrieved from a study of response to subunit inactivated influenza vaccine. TCRdb reanalysed the RT-PCR reads using MiXCR and keeps one entry per CDR3 protein. The sample has around 790,000 distinct CDR3 sequences, 21% seen once. Whole-study findings and limits: It was suggested by the authors that few new T cells are recruited by each seasonal influenza vaccination.

In the case of this clonotype: The antigen is unknown.

The source was PBMCs from blood, collected roughly 5 days after vaccination. The receptor was derived from a man aged 45 to 65 who received an inactivated influenza vaccine.

CDR3 DNA: TGTGCCAGCAGTTACAGGCGTGGGACAGGACTTCAAGAGACCCAGTACTTC. It specifies CASSYRRGTGLQETQYF. The chain recombines TRBV6-5 with TRBJ2-5; TRBD1 matches at 8 bases. The germline CDR1 and CDR2 sequences are MNHEY and SVGAGI. Trimming at V came to 2 bases and at J to 2 bases, leaving 10 bases not matched to a gene. This CDR3 is 17 amino acids long.